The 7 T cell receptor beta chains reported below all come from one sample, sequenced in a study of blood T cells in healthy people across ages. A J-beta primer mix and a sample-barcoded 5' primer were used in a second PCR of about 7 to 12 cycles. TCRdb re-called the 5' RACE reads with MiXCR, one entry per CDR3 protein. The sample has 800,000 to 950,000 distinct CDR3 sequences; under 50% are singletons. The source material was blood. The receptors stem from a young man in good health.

This CDR3 is CSARRDRNTEAFF. The CDR3 bases are TGCAGCGCCCGCCGGGACAGGAACACTGAAGCTTTCTTT. This rearrangement joins TRBV29-1 to TRBJ1-1, with 7 positions matching TRBD1. Looked up from germline, CDR1 is SQVTM and CDR2 is ANQGSEA. V shed 7 bases and J 1 base; nucleotides not matched to a gene: 6. The CDR3 covers 13 residues.

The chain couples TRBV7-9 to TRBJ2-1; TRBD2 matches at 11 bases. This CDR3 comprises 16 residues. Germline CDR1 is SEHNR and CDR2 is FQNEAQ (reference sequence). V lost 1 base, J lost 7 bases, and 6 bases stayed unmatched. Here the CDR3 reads CASSLGTSGRRNEQFF. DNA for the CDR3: TGTGCCAGCAGCTTAGGAACTAGCGGGAGAAGGAATGAGCAGTTCTTC.

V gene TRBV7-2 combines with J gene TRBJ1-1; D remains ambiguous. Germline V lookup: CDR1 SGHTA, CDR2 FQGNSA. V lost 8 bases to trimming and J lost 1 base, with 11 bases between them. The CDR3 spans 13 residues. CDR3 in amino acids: CASPGEGNTEAFF. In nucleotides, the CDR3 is TGTGCCAGCCCGGGTGAAGGGAACACTGAAGCTTTCTTT.

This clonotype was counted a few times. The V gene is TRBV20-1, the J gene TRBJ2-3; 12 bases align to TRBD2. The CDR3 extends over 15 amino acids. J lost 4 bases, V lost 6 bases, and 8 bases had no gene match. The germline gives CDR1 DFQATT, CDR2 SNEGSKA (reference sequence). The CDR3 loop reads CSAFRPSGGADTQYF. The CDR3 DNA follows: TGCAGTGCCTTCCGCCCTAGCGGGGGGGCAGATACGCAGTATTTT.

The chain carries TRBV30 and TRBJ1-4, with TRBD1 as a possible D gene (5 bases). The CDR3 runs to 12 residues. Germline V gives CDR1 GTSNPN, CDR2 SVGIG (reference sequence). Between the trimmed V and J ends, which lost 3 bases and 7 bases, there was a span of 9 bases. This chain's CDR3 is CAWSAGGEKLFF. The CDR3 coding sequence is TGTGCCTGGAGCGCCGGGGGTGAAAAACTGTTTTTT. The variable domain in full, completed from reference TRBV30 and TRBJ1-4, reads SQTIHQWPATLVQPVGSPLSLECTVEGTSNPNLYWYRQAAGRGLQLLFYSVGIGQISSEVPQNLSASRPQDRQFILSSKKLLLSDSGFYLCAWSAGGEKLFFGSGTQLSVL.

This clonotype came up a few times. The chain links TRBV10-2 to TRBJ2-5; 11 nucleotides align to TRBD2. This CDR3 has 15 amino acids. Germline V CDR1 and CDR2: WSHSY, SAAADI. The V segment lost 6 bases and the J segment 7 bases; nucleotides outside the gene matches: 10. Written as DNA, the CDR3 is TGCGCCAGCAGGAATAGCGGGGGGGTTCTAACGACCCAGTACTTC. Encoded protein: CASRNSGGVLTTQYF.

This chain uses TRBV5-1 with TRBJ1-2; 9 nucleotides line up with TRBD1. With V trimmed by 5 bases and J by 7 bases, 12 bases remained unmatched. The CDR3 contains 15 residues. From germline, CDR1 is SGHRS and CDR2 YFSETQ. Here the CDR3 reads CASSRTRDRVGGYTF. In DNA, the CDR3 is TGCGCCAGCAGTCGAACCCGGGACAGGGTCGGTGGCTACACCTTC.